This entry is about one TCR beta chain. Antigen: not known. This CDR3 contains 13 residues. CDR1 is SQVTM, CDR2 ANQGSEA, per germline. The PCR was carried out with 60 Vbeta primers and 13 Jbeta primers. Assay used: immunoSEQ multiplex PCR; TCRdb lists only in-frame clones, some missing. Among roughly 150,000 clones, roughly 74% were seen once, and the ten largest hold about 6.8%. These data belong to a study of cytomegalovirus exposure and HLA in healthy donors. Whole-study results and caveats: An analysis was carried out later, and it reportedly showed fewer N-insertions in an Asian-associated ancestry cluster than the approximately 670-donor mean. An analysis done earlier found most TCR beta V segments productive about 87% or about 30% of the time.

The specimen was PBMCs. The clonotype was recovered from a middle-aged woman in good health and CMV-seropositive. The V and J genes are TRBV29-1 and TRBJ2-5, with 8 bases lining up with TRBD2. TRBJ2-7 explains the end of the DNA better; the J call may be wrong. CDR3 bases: TGCAGCGTTAGGCGGGAGGAGGACTACGAGCAGTACTTC. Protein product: CSVRREEDYEQYF.